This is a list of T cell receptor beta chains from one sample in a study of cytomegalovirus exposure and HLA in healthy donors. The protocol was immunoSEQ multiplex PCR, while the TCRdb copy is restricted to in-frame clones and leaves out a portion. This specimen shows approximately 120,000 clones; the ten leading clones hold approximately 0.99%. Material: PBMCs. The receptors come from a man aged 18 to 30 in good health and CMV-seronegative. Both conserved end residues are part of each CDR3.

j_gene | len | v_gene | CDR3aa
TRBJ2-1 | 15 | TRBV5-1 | CASSWGLAGDNEQFF
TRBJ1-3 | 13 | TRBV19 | CASRLSIRDTIYF
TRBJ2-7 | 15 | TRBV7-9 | CASSLPKQDRNEQYF
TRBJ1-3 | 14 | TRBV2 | CASSRGGTGNTIYF
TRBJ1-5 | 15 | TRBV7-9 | CASSSDVDIDQPQHF
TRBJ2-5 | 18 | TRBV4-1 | CASSQDSLRGGRQETQYF
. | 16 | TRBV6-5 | CASSYIGTGITYEQYF
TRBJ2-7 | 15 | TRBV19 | CASSPGTGDSYEQYF
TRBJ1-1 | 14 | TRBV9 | CASSHPDRSAEAFF
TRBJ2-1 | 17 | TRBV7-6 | CASSSRLSGSSYNEQFF
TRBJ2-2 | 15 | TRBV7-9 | CASKTTGQGAGELFF
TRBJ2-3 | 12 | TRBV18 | CASSSNQDTQYF
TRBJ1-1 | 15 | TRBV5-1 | CASSLFSGANTEAFF
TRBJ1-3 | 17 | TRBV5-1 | CASSIVGQGLSGNTIYF
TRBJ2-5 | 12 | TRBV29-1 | CSVLRGGETQYF
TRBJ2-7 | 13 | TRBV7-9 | CASSSLGPGEQYF
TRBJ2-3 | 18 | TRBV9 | CASSVESRGLAGLSTQYF
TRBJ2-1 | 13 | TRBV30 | CAWSGTVYNEQFF
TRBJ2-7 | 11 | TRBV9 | CASSSQGKQYF
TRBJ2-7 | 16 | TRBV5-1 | CASSYGTSGRAHEQYF
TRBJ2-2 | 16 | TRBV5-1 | CASSRLTSGNTGELFF
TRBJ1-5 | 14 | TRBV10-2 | CASSEGGVDQPQHF
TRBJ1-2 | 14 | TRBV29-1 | CSGSGTGRSEGYTF
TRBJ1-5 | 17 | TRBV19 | CASSIDPGVSGNQPQHF
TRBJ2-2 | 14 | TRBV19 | CASSIRGNTGELFF
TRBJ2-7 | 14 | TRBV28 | CASTLTSGDYEQYF
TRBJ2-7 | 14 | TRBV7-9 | CASSREVVGHEQYF
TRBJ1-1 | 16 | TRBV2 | CASSVVQGDMNTEAFF
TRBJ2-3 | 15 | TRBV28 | CASLTSSPGPDTQYF
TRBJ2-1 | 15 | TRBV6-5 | CASSYFLTGIKEQFF
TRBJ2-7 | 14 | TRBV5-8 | CASAGQRASYEQYF
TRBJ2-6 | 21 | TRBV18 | CASSPGDRGGRSLSGANVLTF
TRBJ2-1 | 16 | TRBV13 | CASSSPGGGLWGEQFF
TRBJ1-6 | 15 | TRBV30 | CAWSTDSRVNSPLHF
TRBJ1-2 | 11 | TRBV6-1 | CASSETYGYTF
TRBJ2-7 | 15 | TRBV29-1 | CSVVLLAGGPREQYF
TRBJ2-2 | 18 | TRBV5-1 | CASSLGLVGLRFTGELFF
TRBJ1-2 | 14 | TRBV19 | CASSPTGGDYGYTF
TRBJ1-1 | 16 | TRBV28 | CASRRYREDKGSEAFF
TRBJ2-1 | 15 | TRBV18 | CASSPREIVYNEQFF
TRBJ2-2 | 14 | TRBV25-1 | CASRGATNTGELFF
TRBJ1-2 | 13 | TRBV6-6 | CASSYDRDYGYTF
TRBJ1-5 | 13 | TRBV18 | CASSPTGDQPQHF
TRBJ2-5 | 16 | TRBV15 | CATSRQPGLEGETQYF
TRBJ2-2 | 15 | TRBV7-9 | CASSSGTTNTGELFF
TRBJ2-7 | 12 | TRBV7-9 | CASSSTAPEQYF
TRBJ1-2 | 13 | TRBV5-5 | CASSLDGFYGYTF
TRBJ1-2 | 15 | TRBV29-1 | CSVRTGSNPYYGYTF